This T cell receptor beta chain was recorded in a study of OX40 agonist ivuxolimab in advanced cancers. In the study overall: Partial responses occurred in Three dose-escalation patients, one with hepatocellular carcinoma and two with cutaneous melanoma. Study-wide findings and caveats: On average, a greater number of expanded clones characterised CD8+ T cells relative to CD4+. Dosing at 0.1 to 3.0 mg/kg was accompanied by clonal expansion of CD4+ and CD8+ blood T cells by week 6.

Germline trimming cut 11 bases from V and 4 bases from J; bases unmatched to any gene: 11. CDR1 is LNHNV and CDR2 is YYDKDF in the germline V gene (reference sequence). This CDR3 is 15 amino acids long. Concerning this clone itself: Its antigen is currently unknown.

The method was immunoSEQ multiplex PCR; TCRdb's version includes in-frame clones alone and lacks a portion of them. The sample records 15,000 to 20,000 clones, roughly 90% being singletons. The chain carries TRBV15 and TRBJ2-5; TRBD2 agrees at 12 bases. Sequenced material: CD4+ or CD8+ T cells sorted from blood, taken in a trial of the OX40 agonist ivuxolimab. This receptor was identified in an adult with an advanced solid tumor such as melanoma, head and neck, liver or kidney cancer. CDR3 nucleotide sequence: TGTGCCGCTTCTAGCGGGGGGGATCCCTCAGAGACCCAGTACTTC. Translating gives CAASSGGDPSETQYF.